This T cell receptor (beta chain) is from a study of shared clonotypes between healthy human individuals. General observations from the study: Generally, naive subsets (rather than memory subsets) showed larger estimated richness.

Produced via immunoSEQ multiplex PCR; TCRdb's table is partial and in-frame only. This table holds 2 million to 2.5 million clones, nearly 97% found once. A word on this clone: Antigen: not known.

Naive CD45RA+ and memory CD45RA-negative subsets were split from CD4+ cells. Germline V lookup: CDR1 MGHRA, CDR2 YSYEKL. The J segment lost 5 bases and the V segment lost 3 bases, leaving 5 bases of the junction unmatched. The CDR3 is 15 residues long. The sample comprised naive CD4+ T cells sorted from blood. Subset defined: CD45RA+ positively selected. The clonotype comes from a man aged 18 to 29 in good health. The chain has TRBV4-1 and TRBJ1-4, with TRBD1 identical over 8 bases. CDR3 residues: CASSQGTGINEKLFF. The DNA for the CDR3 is TGCGCCAGCAGCCAGGGGACAGGAATAAATGAAAAACTGTTTTTT.